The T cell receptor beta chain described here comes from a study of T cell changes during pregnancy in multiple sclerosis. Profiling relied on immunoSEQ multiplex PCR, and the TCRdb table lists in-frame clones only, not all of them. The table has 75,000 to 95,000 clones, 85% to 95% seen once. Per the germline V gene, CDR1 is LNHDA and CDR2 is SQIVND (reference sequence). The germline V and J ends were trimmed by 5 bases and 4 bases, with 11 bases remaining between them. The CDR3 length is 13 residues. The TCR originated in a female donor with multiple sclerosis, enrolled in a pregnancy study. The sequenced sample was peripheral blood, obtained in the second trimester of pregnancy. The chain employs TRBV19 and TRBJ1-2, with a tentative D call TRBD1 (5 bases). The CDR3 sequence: CASSGQGGYGYTF. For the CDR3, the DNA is TGTGCCAGTAGTGGGCAGGGTGGCTATGGCTACACCTTC.